The 31 T cell receptor beta chains below were found in one sample sequenced in a study of human T cells and chemical hapten exposure. Via MiXCR, TCRdb re-called the RACE reads, giving one row per CDR3 protein. The sample has approximately 400,000 distinct CDR3 sequences, 5.1% seen once. The time point was: pre-sensitization, week 0. The sample's treatment: therapeutic diphenylcyclopropenone sensitization with weekly scalp DPC. The starting material was whole blood, obtained in connection with sensitization to the hapten diphenylcyclopropenone (DPC). These receptors all stem from a woman aged 50 to 60 with alopecia areata. Some clones in this sample may be carry-over from other donors' samples.

This clonotype has at least ten counts. The chain combines TRBV12-3 or TRBV12-4 with TRBJ1-3; D is unresolved. V gave up 3 bases and J gave up 3 bases, with 6 bases separating them. The length of the CDR3 is 13 residues. CDR3 DNA sequence: TGTGCCAGCAGTTTCTCTCTTGGAAACACCATATATTTT. Encoded protein: CASSFSLGNTIYF.

This clonotype was counted at least ten times. CDR3 region: CASSSAYNEQFF. CDR3 nucleotides: TGTGCCAGCAGCTCAGCCTACAATGAGCAGTTCTTC. This chain uses TRBV7-2 with TRBJ2-1; no firm D call. The germline V gene encodes CDR1 SGHTA and CDR2 FQGNSA. The CDR3 has 12 residues. Trimming cost V 4 bases and J 2 bases, with 3 bases left between them. Combining the CDR3 with reference TRBV7-2 and TRBJ2-1 gives the whole variable domain GAGVSQSPSNKVTEKGKDVELRCDPISGHTALYWYRQSLGQGLEFLIYFQGNSAPDKSGLPSDRFSAERTGGSVSTLTIQRTQQEDSAVYLCASSSAYNEQFFGPGTRLTVL.

This clonotype turned up a few times. The chain employs TRBV6-2 or TRBV6-3 and TRBJ2-1, with D possibly TRBD1 on 6 matching bases. Per germline, CDR1 MNHEY and CDR2 SVGEGT. The CDR3 length is 17 residues. V dropped 6 bases and J dropped 7 bases, with 25 bases sitting between them. CDR3 nucleotide sequence: TGTGCCAGCAGCTCGTCAGGGGTGTGGGGCCAGCTTAATGAGCAGTTCTTC. Translated, it gives CASSSSGVWGQLNEQFF.

A few counts support this clonotype. For the CDR3, the DNA is TGTGCCAGCAGTTACGCCGCGGTGGGCCAGGGGCCCCAGCATTTT. This codes for CASSYAAVGQGPQHF. The rearrangement joins TRBV6-2 or TRBV6-3 to TRBJ1-5, with a weak D call TRBD1 (5 bases). The length of the CDR3 is 15 residues. With 2 bases removed from V and 9 bases from J, the gap between germline ends came to 17 bases. Germline CDR1 MNHEY, CDR2 SVGEGT.

The sample holds many counts of this clonotype. CDR3 nucleotides: TGTGCCAGCAGCTTCGGACGCCCTGGCAATGAGCAGTTCTTC. It codes for CASSFGRPGNEQFF. The chain is built from TRBV5-6 and TRBJ2-1, with D unclear. V dropped 2 bases and J dropped 6 bases, with 12 bases sitting between them. The CDR3 is made up of 14 amino acids. Germline V gene data show CDR1 as SGHDT and CDR2 as YYEEEE.

This clonotype was seen ten or more times. The chain carries TRBV29-1 and TRBJ2-6; D is uncertain. The ends were cut back, 0 bases at V and 2 bases at J, with 8 bases in the middle. The germline CDR1 and CDR2 sequences are SQVTM and ANQGSEA. The CDR3 is 15 amino acids. The CDR3 protein is CSVEESEAGANVLTF. The CDR3 DNA is TGCAGCGTTGAAGAGTCAGAAGCTGGGGCCAACGTCCTGACTTTC.

This clonotype was counted between two and nine times. The V gene is TRBV24-1, the J gene TRBJ2-2, with TRBD2 as a possible D gene (6 bases). Germline V gene data show CDR1 as KGHDR and CDR2 as SFDVKD. The CDR3 consists of 13 residues. Trimming removed 7 bases at V and 5 bases at J, with 10 bases between. CDR3 loop: CATSGSGTGELFF. CDR3 nucleotide sequence: TGTGCCACCAGCGGAAGCGGGACCGGGGAGCTGTTTTTT.

The CDR3 here is CASSQKEDSNQPQHF. CDR3 in DNA: TGTGCCAGCAGCCAGAAGGAGGATAGCAATCAGCCCCAGCATTTT. The chain carries TRBV4-2 and TRBJ1-5; D unclear. CDR3 length: 15 amino acids. V gave up 3 bases and J gave up 0 bases, with 9 bases separating them. Germline V gene sequence: CDR1 LGHNA, CDR2 YNFKEQ.

This clonotype was observed many times. The CDR3 region has the DNA TGCGCCAGCAGCCAAGATCCCCGACAGGGACTGAACACTGAAGCTTTCTTT. Its translation is CASSQDPRQGLNTEAFF. V gene TRBV4-3 combines with J gene TRBJ1-1; TRBD1 aligns across 7 bases. The J segment lost 0 bases and the V segment lost 0 bases, leaving 7 bases of the junction unmatched. The CDR3 extends over 17 amino acids. CDR1 is LGHNA and CDR2 is YSLEER in the germline V gene.

Many counts were recorded for this clonotype. The chain carries TRBV7-9 and TRBJ2-3; 8 bases are a match to TRBD2. The germline V gene has CDR1 SEHNR and CDR2 FQNEAQ (reference sequence). Trimming cost V 4 bases and J 4 bases; bases outside gene matches: 7. The CDR3 has 15 residues. DNA for the CDR3: TGTGCCAGCAGCTCCACAAGCGGGGGCTCAGATACGCAGTATTTT. This gives the protein CASSSTSGGSDTQYF.

This rearrangement joins TRBV27 to TRBJ2-3, with a weak D call TRBD1 (5 bases). V shed 6 bases and J shed 3 bases, with 13 bases lying between them. The CDR3 sequence is 14 residues long. The germline V gene has CDR1 MNHEY and CDR2 SMNVEV (reference sequence). In DNA, the CDR3 is TGTGCCAGCAGCCCGTACCAGGGAACAGATACGCAGTATTTT. Encoded protein: CASSPYQGTDTQYF.

The V call is TRBV12-5, the J call TRBJ1-1, with D maybe TRBD1 (6 bases). CDR1 and CDR2 from the germline V gene are LGHNT and FRNRAP. Trimming left V 4 bases short and J 0 bases short, with 15 bases between. The CDR3 totals 16 residues. This CDR3 is CASGSSQGGLNTEAFF. For the CDR3, the DNA is TGTGCTAGTGGTTCATCCCAAGGGGGGTTGAACACTGAAGCTTTCTTT.

In this sample, this clonotype turned up many times. The chain employs TRBV7-6 and TRBJ2-7, with D maybe TRBD2 (7 bases). V lost 5 bases and J lost 3, with 14 bases in between. The CDR3 loop spans 14 amino acids. CDR1 SGHVS and CDR2 FNYEAQ come from the germline V gene. The CDR3: CASSRGATNYEQYF. Written as DNA, the CDR3 is TGTGCCAGCAGCCGGGGGGCTACAAACTACGAGCAGTACTTC.

This clonotype showed up just a few times. The chain links TRBV7-9 to TRBJ2-7; D might be TRBD1 (6 bases). V shed 0 bases and J shed 3 bases, with 9 bases lying between them. The CDR3 loop spans 14 amino acids. Germline V lookup: CDR1 SEHNR, CDR2 FQNEAQ (reference sequence). CDR3 DNA: TGTGCCAGCAGCTTAGCTTTCAGGGGCTACGAGCAGTACTTC. Its protein is CASSLAFRGYEQYF.

This clonotype showed up just a few times. The J gene is TRBJ2-1, the V gene TRBV20-1; 13 positions match TRBD2. Germline lookup yields CDR1 DFQATT and CDR2 SNEGSKA (reference sequence). The CDR3 covers 17 residues. Trimming removed 4 bases from V and 5 bases from J; junction bases left unmatched: 11. CDR3 sequence: CSATGQTGTSGNNEQFF. In DNA form, the CDR3 reads TGCAGTGCTACGGGACAGACCGGGACTAGCGGGAACAATGAGCAGTTCTTC.

This clonotype occurred many times. This chain uses TRBV28 with TRBJ1-1; D is perhaps TRBD1 (6 bases). CDR3 size: 11 residues. The V gene lost 8 bases and the J gene lost 6 bases, with 10 bases spanning the gap. In germline, CDR1 is MDHEN, CDR2 SYDVKM. The CDR3 sequence: CASLRGSEAFF. CDR3 coding DNA: TGTGCCAGCTTGAGGGGGTCTGAAGCTTTCTTT.

Many counts were recorded for this clonotype. The rearrangement uses TRBV10-2 and TRBJ2-1, with D possibly being TRBD2 (6 bases). The CDR3 consists of 13 residues. The germline V and J ends were trimmed by 8 bases and 10 bases, with 18 bases remaining between them. Germline CDR1 reads WSHSY; CDR2 reads SAAADI. The CDR3 nucleotides read TGCGCCAGCTCCGGGACTCCCCTAGACGAGCAGTTCTTC. Its translation is CASSGTPLDEQFF.

This clonotype has a handful of counts. The chain links TRBV20-1 to TRBJ1-5; D unclear. The V gene lost 1 base and the J gene lost 1 base, with 14 bases spanning the gap. Germline V CDR1 and CDR2: DFQATT, SNEGSKA (reference sequence). The CDR3 sequence is 16 residues long. CDR3 in amino acids: CSARVPGRRSNQPQHF. In nucleotides, the CDR3 is TGCAGTGCTAGAGTCCCCGGGCGGAGGAGCAATCAGCCCCAGCATTTT.

The V gene is TRBV6-2 or TRBV6-3, the J gene TRBJ2-7, with 7 bases aligning to TRBD2. From germline, CDR1 is MNHEY and CDR2 SVGEGT. Unmatched junction bases numbered 7, after V lost 6 bases and J lost 2 bases. CDR3 length: 14 residues. CDR3 region: CASSPLREAYEQYF. CDR3 bases: TGTGCCAGCAGCCCCCTTCGGGAGGCCTACGAGCAGTACTTC.

This clonotype appeared a few times. The rearrangement links TRBV27 to TRBJ2-7; 8 nucleotides align to TRBD1. V shed 0 bases and J 6 bases; nucleotides not matched to a gene: 4. The CDR3 is 14 amino acids. Germline-derived CDR1 and CDR2 are MNHEY and SMNVEV (reference sequence). This CDR3 is CASSLSPGGGEQYF. In nucleotides, the CDR3 is TGTGCCAGCAGTTTATCCCCAGGGGGCGGCGAGCAGTACTTC.

The chain combines TRBV12-3 or TRBV12-4 with TRBJ1-4, with a tentative D call TRBD1 (5 bases). CDR3 length equals 14 residues. V was shortened by 6 bases and J by 8 bases, with 16 bases between the two germline ends. CDR3 bases: TGTGCCAGCAGCCTTACAGGATTCGACGAAAAACTGTTTTTT. It is translated as CASSLTGFDEKLFF.

The table lists this clonotype with many counts. The chain joins TRBV10-3 to TRBJ2-2, with a weak D call TRBD2 (5 bases). Germline V gene lookup returns CDR1 ENHRY and CDR2 SYGVKD. This CDR3 spans 14 amino acids. V lost 6 bases to trimming and J lost 1 base, with 9 bases between them. The CDR3 spells CAIRNGMNTGELFF. As DNA, the CDR3 is TGTGCCATCAGAAACGGGATGAACACCGGGGAGCTGTTTTTT.

Of note for this clonotype: A much larger clone sits a single nucleotide away, making a read error possible. This chain uses TRBV4-1 with TRBJ1-6; perhaps TRBD1 as D (5 bases). The CDR3 is 17 amino acids. Germline-derived CDR1 and CDR2 are MGHRA and YSYEKL. The CDR3 sequence is CASSQVGGGRENSLLHF. CDR3 DNA sequence: TGCGCCAGCAGCCAAGTTGGAGGCGGCAGGGAGAATTCACTCCTCCACTTT.

There are many counts of this clonotype. The J gene is TRBJ2-3, the V gene TRBV7-2, with no clear D. This CDR3 region has 15 residues. Germline values: CDR1 SGHTA, CDR2 FQGNSA. V lost 5 bases and J lost 4, with 16 bases in between. CDR3 nucleotide sequence: TGTGCCAGCAGCACACGTGTCCCCAGATCAGATACGCAGTATTTT. This translates into CASSTRVPRSDTQYF.

At least ten counts were recorded for this clonotype. The V and J genes are TRBV7-8 and TRBJ2-3; 8 bases are shared with TRBD2. This CDR3 spans 15 amino acids. The germline CDR1 and CDR2 sequences are SGHVS and FQNEAQ. V lost 5 bases, J lost 4 bases, and 8 bases stayed unmatched. CDR3 sequence reads: CASSERAGVSDTQYF. The CDR3 bases are TGTGCCAGCAGCGAGAGAGCGGGAGTCTCAGATACGCAGTATTTT. Complete variable domain (other parts from reference TRBV7-8 and TRBJ2-3): GAGVSQSPRYKVAKRGQDVALRCDPISGHVSLFWYQQALGQGPEFLTYFQNEAQLDKSGLPSDRFFAERPEGSVSTLKIQRTQQEDSAVYLCASSERAGVSDTQYFGPGTRLTVL.

This clonotype was observed a handful of times. The chain joins TRBV7-2 to TRBJ1-2; D perhaps matches TRBD1 (6 bases). With 5 bases removed from V and 4 bases from J, the gap between germline ends came to 20 bases. Germline values: CDR1 SGHTA, CDR2 FQGNSA. CDR3 size: 16 residues. The CDR3, as DNA: TGTGCCAGCAGCCTCCCGAGGACAGTCCCTGTCTATGGCTACACCTTC. It translates to CASSLPRTVPVYGYTF.

This clonotype was counted between two and nine times. J is TRBJ1-3 and V is TRBV11-2; no clear D gene. This CDR3 is 12 amino acids long. The V end was cut by 0 bases, the J end by 7 bases, with 4 bases between. The germline gives CDR1 SGHAT, CDR2 FQNNGV. CDR3 in amino acids: CASSLDRNTIYF. The CDR3 nucleotides read TGTGCCAGCAGCTTAGATCGGAACACCATATATTTT.

This clonotype was picked up many times. The V call is TRBV29-1, the J call TRBJ1-1; 9 bases align to TRBD1. V trimming: 8 bases; J trimming: 0 bases; junction bases outside the gene matches: 10. Germline V gene lookup returns CDR1 SQVTM and CDR2 ANQGSEA. The CDR3 is made up of 15 amino acids. The CDR3 spells CSFGQGSYLNTEAFF. The CDR3 DNA reads TGCAGCTTTGGACAGGGGAGCTACTTGAACACTGAAGCTTTCTTT.

This chain connects TRBV12-3 or TRBV12-4 to TRBJ1-5; D is unresolved. This CDR3 has 12 residues. V lost 3 bases and J 8 bases, leaving 8 bases between the germline ends. The CDR3 loop is CASSFNGKPQHF. For the CDR3, the DNA is TGTGCCAGCAGTTTTAATGGGAAGCCCCAGCATTTT.

V is TRBV4-1 and J is TRBJ1-4; no definite D call. The CDR3 contains 15 residues. Trimming took 1 base from V and 8 from J, leaving 14 bases between them. Germline CDR1 MGHRA, CDR2 YSYEKL. This CDR3 reads CASSQVPDPREKLFF. The CDR3 DNA sequence: TGCGCCAGCAGCCAAGTGCCTGACCCGCGGGAAAAACTGTTTTTT.

The V call is TRBV19, the J call TRBJ2-2; TRBD1 agrees at 9 bases. CDR1 LNHDA and CDR2 SQIVND come from the germline V gene (reference sequence). V gave up 5 bases and J gave up 7 bases; unmatched junction bases: 5. This CDR3 contains 14 residues. The CDR3 protein is CASSQQGAGGELFF. CDR3 DNA sequence: TGTGCCAGTAGTCAACAGGGGGCCGGCGGGGAGCTGTTTTTT. Together with reference TRBV19 and TRBJ2-2, the CDR3 gives the full variable domain: DGGITQSPKYLFRKEGQNVTLSCEQNLNHDAMYWYRQDPGQGLRLIYYSQIVNDFQKGDIAEGYSVSREKKESFPLTVTSAQKNPTAFYLCASSQQGAGGELFFGEGSRLTVL.